This T cell receptor (beta chain) originates from a study of CDR3 diversity in severe acne. Germline CDR1 reads SGHNT; CDR2 reads YENEEA. The CDR3 is made up of 14 amino acids. V was pared by 7 bases and J by 0 bases, with 4 bases of the junction left unmatched. MiXCR was run by TCRdb on the PCR reads, yielding one entry per CDR3 protein. The table lists about 84,000 distinct CDR3 sequences, under 65% of them singletons. Sequencing was performed on blood. This sequence originates from a male donor in good health, without acne. The genes are TRBV11-3 and TRBJ2-3; 7 positions agree with TRBD2. CDR3 loop: CASKLAPSTDTQYF. CDR3 DNA: TGTGCCAGCAAACTAGCGCCTAGCACAGATACGCAGTATTTT.